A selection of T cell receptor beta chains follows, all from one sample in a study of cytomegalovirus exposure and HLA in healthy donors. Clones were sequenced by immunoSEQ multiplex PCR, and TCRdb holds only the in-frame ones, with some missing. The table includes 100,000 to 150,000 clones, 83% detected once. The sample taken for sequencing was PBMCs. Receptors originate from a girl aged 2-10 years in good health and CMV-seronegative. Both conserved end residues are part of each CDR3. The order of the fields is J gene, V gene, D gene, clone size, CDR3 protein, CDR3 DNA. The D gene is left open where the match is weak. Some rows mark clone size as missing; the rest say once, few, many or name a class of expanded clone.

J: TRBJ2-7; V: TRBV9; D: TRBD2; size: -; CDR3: CASSVGVGGPYEQYF; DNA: TGTGCCAGCAGCGTAGGGGTGGGAGGGCCGTACGAGCAGTACTTC
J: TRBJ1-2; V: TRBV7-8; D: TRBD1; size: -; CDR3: CASSFGTGYYGYTF; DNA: TGTGCCAGCAGCTTCGGGACAGGGTACTATGGCTACACCTTC
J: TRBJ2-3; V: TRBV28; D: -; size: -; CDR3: CASSFGTGDTDTQYF; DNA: TGTGCCAGCAGTTTCGGGACTGGAGACACAGATACGCAGTATTTT
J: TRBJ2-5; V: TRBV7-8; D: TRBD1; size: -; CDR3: CASSPDRAQETQYF; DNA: TGTGCCAGCAGCCCAGACAGGGCTCAAGAGACCCAGTACTTC
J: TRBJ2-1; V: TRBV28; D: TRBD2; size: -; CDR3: CASSLGRGGLRYEQFF; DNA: TGTGCCAGCAGTTTGGGGAGGGGAGGACTGCGCTATGAGCAGTTCTTC
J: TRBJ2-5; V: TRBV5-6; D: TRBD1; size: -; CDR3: CASSFKGGWETQYF; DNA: TGTGCCAGCAGCTTCAAAGGGGGCTGGGAGACCCAGTACTTC
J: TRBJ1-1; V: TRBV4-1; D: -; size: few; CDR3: CASSLGTSYNEAFF; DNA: TGCGCCAGCAGCCTCGGGACATCGTATAATGAAGCTTTCTTT
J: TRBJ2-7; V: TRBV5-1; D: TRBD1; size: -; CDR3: CASREGTGSSYEQYF; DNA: TGCGCCAGCAGGGAGGGGACAGGGAGTTCCTACGAGCAGTACTTC
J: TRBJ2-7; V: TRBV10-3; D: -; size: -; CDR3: CAIKGSGYEQYF; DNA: TGTGCCATCAAGGGTAGCGGATACGAGCAGTACTTC
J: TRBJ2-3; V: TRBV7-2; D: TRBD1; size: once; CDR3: CASSFKGQPGDTQYF; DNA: TGTGCCAGCAGCTTTAAGGGACAGCCTGGGGATACGCAGTATTTT